Many counts were recorded for the clone carrying this T cell receptor (beta chain). This entry comes from a study of T cells in Graves' hyperthyroidism and ophthalmopathy. The source material, RNA transcripts, was used to amplify TCR beta CDR3 regions. First-round RT-PCR targeting the TCR CDR3 was performed with the HTBI primer set. TCRdb ran MiXCR on the multiplex PCR reads and lists one entry per CDR3 protein. The sample holds hundreds of thousands of distinct CDR3 sequences, 15% to 20% seen once. Trimming removed 7 bases at V and 3 bases at J, with 12 bases between. This CDR3 contains 13 residues. The germline gives CDR1 ENHRY, CDR2 SYGVKD.

This sequence joins TRBV10-3 and TRBJ2-5, with D possibly matching TRBD1 (5 bases). The material sequenced was blood. This receptor was identified in a woman under 30 with Graves' hyperthyroidism. CDR3 in amino acids: CAIKKGQEETQYF. The DNA of the CDR3 is TGTGCCATCAAAAAGGGGCAAGAAGAGACCCAGTACTTC.